The sequence of this T cell receptor (beta chain) was determined in a study of CD4 T cells in relation to SARS-CoV-2 and coronaviruses. Findings of the study overall: No crossreactivity against non-spike viral proteins was tested here.

CD4+ T cells from unexposed donors were obtained before the COVID-19 pandemic (2011-2018). Isolation of CD4+ T cells took place after about 9 days in culture. As cell numbers allowed, unexposed-donor CD4+ T cells faced SARS-CoV-2 S/N and four cold-coronavirus spikes. Clones were sequenced by immunoSEQ multiplex PCR, and TCRdb holds only the in-frame ones, with some missing. The data hold 10,000 to 15,000 clones, with more than 55% observed a single time. The CDR3 contains 16 residues. Germline V gene lookup returns CDR1 MGHDK and CDR2 SYGVNS. V lost 3 bases, J lost 2 bases, and 13 bases lay in between. The sample holds one count of this clone. Its antigen is still unknown.

This sequence originates from a human donor in good health. Input material: CD4+ T cells from PBMCs, cultured in vitro. The J gene is TRBJ2-2, the V gene TRBV25-1, with D possibly TRBD1 on 6 matching bases. CDR3 loop: CASSEVSGGNTGELFF. The CDR3 nucleotides are TGTGCCAGCAGTGAGGTTTCTGGGGGCAACACCGGGGAGCTGTTTTTT. Filled out from reference TRBV25-1 and TRBJ2-2, the complete variable domain reads EADIYQTPRYLVIGTGKKITLECSQTMGHDKMYWYQQDPGMELHLIHYSYGVNSTEKGDLSSESTVSRIRTEHFPLTLESARPSHTSQYLCASSEVSGGNTGELFFGEGSRLTVL.